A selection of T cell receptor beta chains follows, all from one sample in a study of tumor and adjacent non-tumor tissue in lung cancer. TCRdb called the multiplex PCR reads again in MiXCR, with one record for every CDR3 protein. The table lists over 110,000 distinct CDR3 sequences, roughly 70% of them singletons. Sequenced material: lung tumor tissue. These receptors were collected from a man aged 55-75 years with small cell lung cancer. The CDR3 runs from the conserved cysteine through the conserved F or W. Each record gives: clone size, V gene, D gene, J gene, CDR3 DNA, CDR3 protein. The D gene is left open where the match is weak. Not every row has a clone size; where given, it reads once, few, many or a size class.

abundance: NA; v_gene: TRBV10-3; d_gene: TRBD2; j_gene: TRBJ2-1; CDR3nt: TGTGCCATCAGTGAGCGTAGCGGGAGGGAGAATGAGCAGTTCTTC; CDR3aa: CAISERSGRENEQFF
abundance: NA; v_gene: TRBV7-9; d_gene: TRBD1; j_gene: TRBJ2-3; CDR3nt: TGTGCCAGCAGCTTAGGCCGGACAGGGGGCCGCAGAGATACGCAGTATTTT; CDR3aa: CASSLGRTGGRRDTQYF
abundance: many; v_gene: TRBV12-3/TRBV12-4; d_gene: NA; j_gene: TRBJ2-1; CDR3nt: TGTGCCAGCACCAAAGGGGGAATTCGCTACAATGAGCAGTTCTTC; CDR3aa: CASTKGGIRYNEQFF
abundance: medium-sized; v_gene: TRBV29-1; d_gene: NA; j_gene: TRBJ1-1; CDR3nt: TGCAGCGTTGGGGTTACAGATTTTGAAGCTTTCTTT; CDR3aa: CSVGVTDFEAFF
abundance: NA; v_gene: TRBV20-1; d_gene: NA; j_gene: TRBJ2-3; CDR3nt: TGCAGTGTTAGAGATCGGGTGGTCTCAGATACGCAGTATTTT; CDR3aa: CSVRDRVVSDTQYF
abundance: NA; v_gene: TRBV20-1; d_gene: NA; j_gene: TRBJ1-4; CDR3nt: TGCAGTGCCAAGTTTCTGTTTCAGGGAAGCGAAAAACTGTTTTTT; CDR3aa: CSAKFLFQGSEKLFF
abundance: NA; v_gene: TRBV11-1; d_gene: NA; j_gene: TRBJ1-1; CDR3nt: TGCGCCAGCAGTGGGGACGGGTCTAAAGCTTTCTTT; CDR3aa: CASSGDGSKAFF
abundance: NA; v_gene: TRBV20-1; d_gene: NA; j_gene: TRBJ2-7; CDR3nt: TGCAGTGCTAGAGATTTTAGCGGAAGGATCGAGCAGTACTTC; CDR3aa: CSARDFSGRIEQYF
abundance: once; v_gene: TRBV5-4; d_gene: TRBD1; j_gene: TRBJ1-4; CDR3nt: TGTGTCAGCAGCCCGGGACAGGGAATTGAAAAACTGTTATTT; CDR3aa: CVSSPGQGIEKLLF
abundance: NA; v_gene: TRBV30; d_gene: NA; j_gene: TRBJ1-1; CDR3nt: TGTGCCTGGAGTGCCCATCTGGACACCCCCACTGAAGCTTTTTTT; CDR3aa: CAWSAHLDTPTEAFF
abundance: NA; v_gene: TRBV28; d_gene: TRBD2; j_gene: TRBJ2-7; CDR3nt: TGTGCCAGCAGTAGCGCGGGACTAGCGGGAGGACTGAACGAGCAGTACTTC; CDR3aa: CASSSAGLAGGLNEQYF
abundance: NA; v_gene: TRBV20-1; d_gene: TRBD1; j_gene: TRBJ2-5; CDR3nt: TGCAATGCATGGGAGAGGGGGCTGGGGGAGACCCAGTACTTC; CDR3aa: CNAWERGLGETQYF
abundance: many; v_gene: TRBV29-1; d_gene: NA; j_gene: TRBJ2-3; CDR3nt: TGCAGCGTGGACAGAAGCACAGATACGCAGTATTTT; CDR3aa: CSVDRSTDTQYF
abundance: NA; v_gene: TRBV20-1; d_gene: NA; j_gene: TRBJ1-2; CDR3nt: TGCAGTGTTATGGGGGACCGAAACCTTACTAACTATGGCTACACCTTC; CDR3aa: CSVMGDRNLTNYGYTF
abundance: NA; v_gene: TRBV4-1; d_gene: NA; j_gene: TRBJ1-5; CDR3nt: TGCGCCAGCAGCCCCGATATCAGCCTAAGGGCAAATCAGCCCCAGCATTTT; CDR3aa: CASSPDISLRANQPQHF
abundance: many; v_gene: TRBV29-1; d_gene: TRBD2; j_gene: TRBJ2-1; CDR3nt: TGCAGCGCTATTAGCGGGAACTACAATGAGCAGTTCTTC; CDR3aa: CSAISGNYNEQFF
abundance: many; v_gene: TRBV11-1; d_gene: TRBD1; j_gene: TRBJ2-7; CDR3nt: TGTGCCAGCAGCCGGACAGGGGGCTCCTACGAGCAGTACTTC; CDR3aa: CASSRTGGSYEQYF
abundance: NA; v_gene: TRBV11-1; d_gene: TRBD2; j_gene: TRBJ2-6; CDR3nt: TGTCCCAGCAGCTTATTAGCGGGAACGCTCGCTGGGGCCAACGTCCTGACTTTC; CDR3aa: CPSSLLAGTLAGANVLTF
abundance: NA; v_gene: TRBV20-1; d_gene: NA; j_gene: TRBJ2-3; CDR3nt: TGCAGTGCTAGAAGAGGAGAAGGCACAGATACGCAGTATTTT; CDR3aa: CSARRGEGTDTQYF
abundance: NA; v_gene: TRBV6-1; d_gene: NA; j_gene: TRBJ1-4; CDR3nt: TGTACCAGCAGCTACAGGGAAGGTGATGAAAAACTTTTTTTT; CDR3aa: CTSSYREGDEKLFF
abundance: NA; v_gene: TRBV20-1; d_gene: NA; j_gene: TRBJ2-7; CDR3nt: TGCAGTGCTAGAGATCAGTCCAGCAGTACCTACGAGCAGTACTTC; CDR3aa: CSARDQSSSTYEQYF
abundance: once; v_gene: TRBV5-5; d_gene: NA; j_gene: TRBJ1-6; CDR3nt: TGTGCGAGCAGCAGGGTGGCCACGAATTCACCCCTCCACTTT; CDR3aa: CASSRVATNSPLHF
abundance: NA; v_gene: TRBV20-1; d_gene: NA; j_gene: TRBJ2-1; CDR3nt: TGCAGTGCTAGAGACCTCGCTTTCTACAATGAGCAGTTCTTC; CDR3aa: CSARDLAFYNEQFF
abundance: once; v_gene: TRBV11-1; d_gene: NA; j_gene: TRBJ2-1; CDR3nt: TGTGCCAACAGCTTAGGACAGATGCTCGGGGGTCAGCAGTTCTTC; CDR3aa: CANSLGQMLGGQQFF
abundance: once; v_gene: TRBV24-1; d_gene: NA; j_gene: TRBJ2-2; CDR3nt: TGTGCCACCAGTGGCCGCTGGGACACAGGGGAGCTGTTTTTT; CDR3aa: CATSGRWDTGELFF
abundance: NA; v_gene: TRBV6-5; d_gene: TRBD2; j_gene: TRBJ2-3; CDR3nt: TGTGCCGGCAGTCTAGCGGGAGGGCCTGCAGATACGCAGTATTTT; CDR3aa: CAGSLAGGPADTQYF
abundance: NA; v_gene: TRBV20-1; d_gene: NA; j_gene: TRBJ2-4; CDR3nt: TGCAGTGCTAGATACGAAAATCCGAGCATTCAGTACTTC; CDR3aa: CSARYENPSIQYF
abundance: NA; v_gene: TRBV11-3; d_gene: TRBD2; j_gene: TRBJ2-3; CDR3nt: TGTGCCAGCAGCGGGGGACTAGCGGTCACAGATACTCAGTATTTT; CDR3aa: CASSGGLAVTDTQYF
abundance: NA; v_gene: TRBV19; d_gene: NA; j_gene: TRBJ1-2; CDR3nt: TGTGCCAGTACTCCACGGAACTATGGCTACACCTTC; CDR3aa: CASTPRNYGYTF
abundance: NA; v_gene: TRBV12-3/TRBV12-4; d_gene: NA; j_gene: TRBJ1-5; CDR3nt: TGTGCCAGCAGTCCGGTGGTGGGGGGCAATCAGCCCCAGCATTTT; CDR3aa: CASSPVVGGNQPQHF
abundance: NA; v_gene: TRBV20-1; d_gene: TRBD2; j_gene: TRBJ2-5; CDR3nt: TGCAGTGCTCGACTTAGCGGGAGAGGGACCCAATACTTC; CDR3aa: CSARLSGRGTQYF
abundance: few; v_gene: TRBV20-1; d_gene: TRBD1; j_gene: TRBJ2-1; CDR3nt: TGCAGTGCCCTGGACAGGGTATGGTACAATGAGCAGTTCTTC; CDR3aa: CSALDRVWYNEQFF
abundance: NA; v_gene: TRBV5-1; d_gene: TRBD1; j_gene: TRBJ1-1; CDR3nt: TGCGCCAGCAGCCGCGAAGGACAGGGGCAACCTAACACTGAAGCTTTCTTT; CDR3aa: CASSREGQGQPNTEAFF
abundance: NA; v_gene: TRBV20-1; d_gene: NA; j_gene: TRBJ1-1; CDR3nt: TGCAGTGCTAGTAAGGGGGAAGGCACTGAAGCTTTCTTT; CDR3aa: CSASKGEGTEAFF
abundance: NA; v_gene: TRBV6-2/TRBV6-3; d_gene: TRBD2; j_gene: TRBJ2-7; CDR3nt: TGTGCCAGCAGTTACTGGGGACTAGCAGACGATCAGTACTTC; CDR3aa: CASSYWGLADDQYF
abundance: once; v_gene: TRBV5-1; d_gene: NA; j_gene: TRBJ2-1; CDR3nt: TGCGCCAGCAGCATGGGGGCCCCGGAAACCGATGAGCAGTTCTTC; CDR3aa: CASSMGAPETDEQFF
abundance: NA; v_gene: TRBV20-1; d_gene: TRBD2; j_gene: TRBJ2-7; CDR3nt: TGCAGTGCTGGGACTAGCTACTACGAGCAGTACTTC; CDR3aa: CSAGTSYYEQYF
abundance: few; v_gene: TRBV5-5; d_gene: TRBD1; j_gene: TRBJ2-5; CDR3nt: TGTGCCAGCAGCTTGAGGATCGGACAGGGGATGCAAGAGACCCAGTACTTC; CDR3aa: CASSLRIGQGMQETQYF
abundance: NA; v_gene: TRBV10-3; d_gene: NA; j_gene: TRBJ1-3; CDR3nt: TGTGCCATCAGTGCGGACGCCTCTGGAAACACCATATATTTT; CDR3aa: CAISADASGNTIYF
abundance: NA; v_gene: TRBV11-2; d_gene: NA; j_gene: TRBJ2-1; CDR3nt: TGTGCCAGCAGCTTGTGCCCACCCTCCTACAATGAGCAGTTCTTC; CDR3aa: CASSLCPPSYNEQFF
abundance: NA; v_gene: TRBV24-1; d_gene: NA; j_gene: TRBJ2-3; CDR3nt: TGTACCACCAGTGATTCGCAGGGTACAGATACGCAGTATTTT; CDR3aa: CTTSDSQGTDTQYF